These 18 T cell receptor beta chains came from one sample sequenced in a study of blood T cell repertoires in COVID-19. Repertoires were generated with immunoSEQ multiplex PCR, while TCRdb's copy carries only in-frame clones and drops some. Among around 230,000 clones listed, roughly 86% were seen once. Material for sequencing was PBMCs or T cells enriched from blood (not recorded which). The receptors stem from a man aged 18 to 29 with acute COVID-19.

The chain employs TRBV18 and TRBJ1-3; TRBD1 agrees at 9 bases. V shed 4 bases, J shed 4 bases, and the junction held 8 bases outside the gene matches. The CDR3 is 16 residues long. Germline V CDR1 and CDR2: KGHSH, LQKENI. In DNA, the CDR3 is TGTGCCAGCTCACAGGGACAGGGAATCTCCGGAAACACCATATATTTT. Its protein is CASSQGQGISGNTIYF.

The chain links TRBV5-1 to TRBJ1-1; TRBD1 matches at 9 bases. Germline V lookup: CDR1 SGHRS, CDR2 YFSETQ. The V segment lost 4 bases and the J segment 3 bases; nucleotides outside the gene matches: 7. The CDR3 sequence is 15 residues long. This chain's CDR3 is CASSGGTGYDTEAFF. The CDR3 DNA is TGCGCCAGCAGCGGGGGGACAGGGTATGACACTGAAGCTTTCTTT.

This sequence joins TRBV18 and TRBJ2-3; D possibly corresponds to TRBD2 (6 bases). Between the trimmed V and J ends, which lost 0 bases and 10 bases, there was a span of 14 bases. CDR3 length: 14 residues. Germline values: CDR1 KGHSH, CDR2 LQKENI. This chain's CDR3 is CASSPPRRLVAQYF. CDR3 bases: TGTGCCAGCTCACCACCGCGGAGACTAGTGGCGCAGTATTTT.

Points on this clone: Germline and junction disagree at one end, which may indicate a read error. CDR3 sequence reads: CASSPPGQAGRFGPNVLTF. CDR3 DNA sequence: TGTGCCAGCTCACCACCGGGACAGGCAGGACGTTTTGGGCCCAACGTCCTGACTTTC. The genes are TRBV18 and TRBJ2-6; 8 nucleotides agree with TRBD1. The CDR3 consists of 19 residues. Germline V gene data show CDR1 as KGHSH and CDR2 as LQKENI.

The rearrangement uses TRBV10-3 and TRBJ2-5, with 7 bases aligning to TRBD1. The CDR3 length is 15 residues. Germline assignment: CDR1 ENHRY and CDR2 SYGVKD. V shed 8 bases, J shed 4 bases, and the junction held 13 bases outside the gene matches. CDR3 region: CAILARQGSGETQYF. The CDR3, as DNA: TGTGCCATCCTGGCGCGACAGGGATCAGGAGAGACCCAGTACTTC.

The V and J genes are TRBV7-3 and TRBJ2-1; 8 nucleotides align to TRBD2. The CDR3 extends over 15 amino acids. Germline values: CDR1 SGHTA, CDR2 FQGTGA. The J segment lost 5 bases and the V segment lost 5 bases, leaving 8 bases of the junction unmatched. The CDR3: CASSLSGSLDNEQFF. CDR3 in DNA: TGTGCCAGCAGCCTCAGCGGGAGTCTCGACAATGAGCAGTTCTTC.

V usage is TRBV6-5 and J usage is TRBJ1-2; D might be TRBD1 (5 bases). V was pared by 2 bases and J by 4 bases, with 8 bases between. The CDR3 totals 13 residues. Germline V gene data show CDR1 as MNHEY and CDR2 as SVGAGI. CDR3 DNA sequence: TGTGCCAGCAGTTACGGGGCCGTCTATGGCTACACCTTC. Amino acid sequence: CASSYGAVYGYTF.

Concerning this clone itself: Other DNA sequences within the sample encode an identical CDR3. The chain employs TRBV2 and TRBJ1-5; 9 nucleotides line up with TRBD1. Germline V gene lookup returns CDR1 SNHLY and CDR2 FYNNEI. V trimming: 5 bases; J trimming: 2 bases; junction bases outside the gene matches: 4. CDR3 length: 15 amino acids. CDR3 in amino acids: CASSLRDRGNQPQHF. CDR3 DNA: TGTGCCAGCAGTCTCCGGGACAGGGGCAATCAGCCCCAGCATTTT.

This chain uses TRBV11-2 with TRBJ2-2, with D tentatively TRBD2 (6 bases). Trimming left V 2 bases short and J 3 bases short, with 10 bases between. Looked up from germline, CDR1 is SGHAT and CDR2 is FQNNGV. The CDR3 loop spans 15 amino acids. The CDR3 here is CASSLTGADTGELFF. The CDR3 DNA follows: TGTGCCAGCAGCTTAACGGGAGCGGACACCGGGGAGCTGTTTTTT. Full variable domain (missing parts from reference TRBV11-2 and TRBJ2-2): EAGVAQSPRYKIIEKRQSVAFWCNPISGHATLYWYQQILGQGPKLLIQFQNNGVVDDSQLPKDRFSAERLKGVDSTLKIQPAKLEDSAVYLCASSLTGADTGELFFGEGSRLTVL.

The gene calls are TRBV11-3 and TRBJ1-3, with D uncertain. Trimming took off 5 bases at V and 2 bases at J, with 7 bases between the two ends. The CDR3 length is 13 residues. Germline loops: CDR1 SGHNT, CDR2 YENEEA. The CDR3 region is CASSREPGNTIYF. In DNA form, the CDR3 reads TGTGCCAGCAGCCGAGAACCTGGAAACACCATATATTTT.

CDR3 bases: TGCGCCAGCAGCCCGGCGGTCGGGGGGCCTAATGAAAAACTGTTTTTT. Translation gives CASSPAVGGPNEKLFF. The V gene is TRBV5-1, the J gene TRBJ1-4, with a weak D call TRBD1 (6 bases). The CDR3 totals 16 residues. CDR1 SGHRS and CDR2 YFSETQ come from the germline V gene. V was shortened by 4 bases and J by 3 bases, with 16 bases between the two germline ends.

The J gene is TRBJ2-5, the V gene TRBV19; 10 nucleotides agree with TRBD2. Germline CDR1 is LNHDA and CDR2 is SQIVND (reference sequence). V gave up 2 bases and J gave up 8 bases; unmatched junction bases: 2. This CDR3 has 13 residues. Here the CDR3 DNA reads TGTGCCAGTAGTATATCTAGCGGGAGCACCCAGTACTTC. This gives the protein CASSISSGSTQYF.

The chain couples TRBV5-1 to TRBJ2-1; perhaps TRBD1 as D (5 bases). CDR3 length equals 17 residues. The V end was cut by 5 bases, the J end by 0 bases, with 18 bases between. Germline values: CDR1 SGHRS, CDR2 YFSETQ. The DNA for the CDR3 is TGCGCCAGCAGACCAAGCGTTCAGGGCCGCTCCTACAATGAGCAGTTCTTC. Translation: CASRPSVQGRSYNEQFF.

The CDR3 protein is CASMVQGGTYEQYF. CDR3 sequence (DNA): TGTGCCAGCATGGTGCAGGGTGGGACCTACGAGCAGTACTTC. V and J are TRBV27 and TRBJ2-7; the D gene is possibly TRBD1 (5 bases). The CDR3 runs 14 residues. CDR1 MNHEY and CDR2 SMNVEV come from the germline V gene (reference sequence). Deletions cut 7 bases from V and 2 bases from J, with 15 bases between.

The CDR3 spells CASIPRDRGDEQYF. CDR3 DNA sequence: TGTGCCAGCATACCCCGGGACAGGGGCGACGAGCAGTACTTC. This chain uses TRBV25-1 with TRBJ2-7; TRBD1 agrees at 10 bases. CDR3 size: 14 residues. J was trimmed by 5 bases and V by 7 bases; bases with no gene match: 8. In germline, CDR1 is MGHDK, CDR2 SYGVNS.

J is TRBJ2-7 and V is TRBV9; 8 nucleotides align to TRBD2. Germline loops: CDR1 SGDLS, CDR2 YYNGEE. V was clipped by 4 bases and J by 2 bases; unmatched bases: 11. The CDR3 spans 16 residues. CDR3 nucleotides: TGTGCCAGCAGCCCCTACTCAACGGGAGGGCCCTACGAGCAGTACTTC. Translation gives CASSPYSTGGPYEQYF. Supplemented by reference TRBV9 and TRBJ2-7, the full variable domain reads DSGVTQTPKHLITATGQRVTLRCSPRSGDLSVYWYQQSLDQGLQFLIQYYNGEERAKGNILERFSAQQFPDLHSELNLSSLELGDSALYFCASSPYSTGGPYEQYFGPGTRLTVT.

This sequence joins TRBV6-1 and TRBJ1-2; D might be TRBD1 (6 bases). The CDR3 covers 16 residues. V gave up 2 bases and J gave up 3 bases, with 16 bases separating them. The germline CDR1 and CDR2 sequences are MNHNS and SASEGT. This CDR3 reads CASSEIRRGRDYGYTF. CDR3 nucleotides: TGTGCCAGCAGTGAAATTCGGCGGGGGCGCGACTATGGCTACACCTTC.

The rearrangement joins TRBV7-2 to TRBJ1-2; D is uncertain. The CDR3 length is 16 residues. Germline V gene sequence: CDR1 SGHTA, CDR2 FQGNSA. V lost 5 bases and J lost 1, with 17 bases in between. The CDR3 spells CASSPRDPAYNYGYTF. CDR3 nucleotide sequence: TGTGCCAGCAGCCCCCGGGATCCTGCTTATAACTATGGCTACACCTTC. The whole variable domain, filled in from reference TRBV7-2 and TRBJ1-2, reads GAGVSQSPSNKVTEKGKDVELRCDPISGHTALYWYRQSLGQGLEFLIYFQGNSAPDKSGLPSDRFSAERTGGSVSTLTIQRTQQEDSAVYLCASSPRDPAYNYGYTFGSGTRLTVV.